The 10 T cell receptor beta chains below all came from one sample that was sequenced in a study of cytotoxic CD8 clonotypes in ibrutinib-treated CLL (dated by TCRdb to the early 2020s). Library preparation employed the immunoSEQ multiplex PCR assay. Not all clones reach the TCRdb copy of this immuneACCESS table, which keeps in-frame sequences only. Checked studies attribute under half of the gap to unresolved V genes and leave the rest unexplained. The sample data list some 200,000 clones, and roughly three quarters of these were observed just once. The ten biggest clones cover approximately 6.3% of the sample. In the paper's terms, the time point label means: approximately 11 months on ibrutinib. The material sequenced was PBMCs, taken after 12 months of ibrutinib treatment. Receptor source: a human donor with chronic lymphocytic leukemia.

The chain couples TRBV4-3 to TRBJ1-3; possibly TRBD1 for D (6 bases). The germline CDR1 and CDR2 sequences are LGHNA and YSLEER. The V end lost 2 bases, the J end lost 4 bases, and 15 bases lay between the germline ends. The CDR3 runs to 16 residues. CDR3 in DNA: TGCGCCAGCAGCCAACGTTGGGGGGGCGAGGGAAACACCATATATTTT. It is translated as CASSQRWGGEGNTIYF.

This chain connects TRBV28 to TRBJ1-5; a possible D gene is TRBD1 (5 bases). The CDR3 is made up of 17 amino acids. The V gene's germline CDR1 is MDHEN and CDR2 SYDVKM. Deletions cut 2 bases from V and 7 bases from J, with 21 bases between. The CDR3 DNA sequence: TGTGCCAGCAGTTTACGTGTACTGGAGGGGTCTAAGCAGCCCCAGCATTTT. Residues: CASSLRVLEGSKQPQHF.

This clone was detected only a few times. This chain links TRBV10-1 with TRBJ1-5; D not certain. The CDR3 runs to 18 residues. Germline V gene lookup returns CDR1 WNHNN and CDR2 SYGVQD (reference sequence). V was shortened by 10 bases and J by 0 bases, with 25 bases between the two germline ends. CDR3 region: CANHGRAQSLASNQPQHF. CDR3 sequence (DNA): TGCGCCAACCACGGACGGGCCCAGTCCCTGGCTAGCAATCAGCCCCAGCATTTT.

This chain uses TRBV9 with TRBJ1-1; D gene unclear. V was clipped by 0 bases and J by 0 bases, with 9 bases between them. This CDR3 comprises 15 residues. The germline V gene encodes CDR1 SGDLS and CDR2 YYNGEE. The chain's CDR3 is CASSVEPGLNTEAFF. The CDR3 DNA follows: TGTGCCAGCAGCGTAGAACCAGGATTGAACACTGAAGCTTTCTTT. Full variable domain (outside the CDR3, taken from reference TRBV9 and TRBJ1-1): DSGVTQTPKHLITATGQRVTLRCSPRSGDLSVYWYQQSLDQGLQFLIQYYNGEERAKGNILERFSAQQFPDLHSELNLSSLELGDSALYFCASSVEPGLNTEAFFGQGTRLTVV.

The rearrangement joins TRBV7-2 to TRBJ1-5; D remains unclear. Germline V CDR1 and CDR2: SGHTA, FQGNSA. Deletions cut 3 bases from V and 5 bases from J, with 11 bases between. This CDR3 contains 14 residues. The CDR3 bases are TGTGCCAGCAGCTTGAAAACCAAAGATCAGCCCCAGCATTTT. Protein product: CASSLKTKDQPQHF. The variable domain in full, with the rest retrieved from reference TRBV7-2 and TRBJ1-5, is GAGVSQSPSNKVTEKGKDVELRCDPISGHTALYWYRQSLGQGLEFLIYFQGNSAPDKSGLPSDRFSAERTGGSVSTLTIQRTQQEDSAVYLCASSLKTKDQPQHFGDGTRLSIL.

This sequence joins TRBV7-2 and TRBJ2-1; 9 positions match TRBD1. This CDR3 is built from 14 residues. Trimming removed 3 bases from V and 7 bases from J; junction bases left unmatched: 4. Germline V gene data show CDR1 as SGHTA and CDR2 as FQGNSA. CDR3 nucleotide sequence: TGTGCCAGCAGCTTCACGGGACAGGGAAATGAGCAGTTCTTC. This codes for CASSFTGQGNEQFF. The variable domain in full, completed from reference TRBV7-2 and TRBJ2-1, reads GAGVSQSPSNKVTEKGKDVELRCDPISGHTALYWYRQSLGQGLEFLIYFQGNSAPDKSGLPSDRFSAERTGGSVSTLTIQRTQQEDSAVYLCASSFTGQGNEQFFGPGTRLTVL.

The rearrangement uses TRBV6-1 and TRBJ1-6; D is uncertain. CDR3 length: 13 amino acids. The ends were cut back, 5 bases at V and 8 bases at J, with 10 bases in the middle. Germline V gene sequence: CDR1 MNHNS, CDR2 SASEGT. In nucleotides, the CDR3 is TGTGCCAGCAGTTCCGTCGAATATTCACCCCTCCACTTT. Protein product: CASSSVEYSPLHF.

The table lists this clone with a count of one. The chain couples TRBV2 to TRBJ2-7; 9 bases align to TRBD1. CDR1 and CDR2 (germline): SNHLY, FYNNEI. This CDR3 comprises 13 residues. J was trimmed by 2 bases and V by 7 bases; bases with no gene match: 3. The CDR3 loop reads CASNRDRAYEQYF. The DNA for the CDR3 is TGTGCCAGCAATCGGGACAGGGCCTACGAGCAGTACTTC.

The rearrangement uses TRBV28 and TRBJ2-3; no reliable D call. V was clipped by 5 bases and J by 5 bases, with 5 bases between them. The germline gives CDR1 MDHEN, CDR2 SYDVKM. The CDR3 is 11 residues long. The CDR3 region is CASSIRDTQYF. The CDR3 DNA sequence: TGTGCCAGCAGTATTAGAGATACGCAGTATTTT.

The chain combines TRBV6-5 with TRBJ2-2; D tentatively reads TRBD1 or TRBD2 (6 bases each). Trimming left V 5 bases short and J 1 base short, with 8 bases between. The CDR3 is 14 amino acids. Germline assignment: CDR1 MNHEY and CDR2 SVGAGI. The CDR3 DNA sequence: TGTGCCAGCAGTCGGGGGCAGAACACCGGGGAGCTGTTTTTT. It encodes CASSRGQNTGELFF.